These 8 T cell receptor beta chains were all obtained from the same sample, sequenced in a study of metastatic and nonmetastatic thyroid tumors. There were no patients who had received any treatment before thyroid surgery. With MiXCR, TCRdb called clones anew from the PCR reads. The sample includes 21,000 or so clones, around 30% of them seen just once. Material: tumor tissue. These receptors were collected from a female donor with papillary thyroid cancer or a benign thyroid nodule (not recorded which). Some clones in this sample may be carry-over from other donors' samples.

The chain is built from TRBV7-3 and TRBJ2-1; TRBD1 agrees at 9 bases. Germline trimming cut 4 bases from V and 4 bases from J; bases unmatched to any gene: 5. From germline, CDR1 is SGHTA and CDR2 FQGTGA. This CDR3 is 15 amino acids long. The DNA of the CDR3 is TGTGCCAGCAGCTATTCGGGACAGGGTTACAATGAGCAGTTCTTC. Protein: CASSYSGQGYNEQFF.

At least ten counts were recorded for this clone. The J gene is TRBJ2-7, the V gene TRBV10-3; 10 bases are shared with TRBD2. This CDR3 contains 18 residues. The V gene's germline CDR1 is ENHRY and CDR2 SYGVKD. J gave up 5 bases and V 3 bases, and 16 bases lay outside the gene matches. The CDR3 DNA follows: TGTGCCATCAGTGAAGCGAGCGGGGGGGCCGGATTATCAGACGAGCAGTACTTC. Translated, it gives CAISEASGGAGLSDEQYF.

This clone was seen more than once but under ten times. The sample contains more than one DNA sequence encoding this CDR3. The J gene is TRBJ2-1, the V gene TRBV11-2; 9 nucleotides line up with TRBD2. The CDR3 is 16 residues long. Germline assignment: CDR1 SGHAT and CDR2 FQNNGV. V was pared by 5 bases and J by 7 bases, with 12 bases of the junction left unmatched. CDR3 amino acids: CASSRRGAGGLNEQFF. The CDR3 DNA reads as TGTGCCAGCAGCCGTCGGGGCGCGGGGGGGTTAAATGAGCAGTTCTTC.

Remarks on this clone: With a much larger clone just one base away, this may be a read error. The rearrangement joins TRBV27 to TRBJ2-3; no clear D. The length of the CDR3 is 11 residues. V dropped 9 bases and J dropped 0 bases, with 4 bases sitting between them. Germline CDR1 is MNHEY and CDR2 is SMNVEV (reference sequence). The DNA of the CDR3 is TGTGCCAGATCCAGCACAGATACGCAGTATTTT. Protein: CARSSTDTQYF.

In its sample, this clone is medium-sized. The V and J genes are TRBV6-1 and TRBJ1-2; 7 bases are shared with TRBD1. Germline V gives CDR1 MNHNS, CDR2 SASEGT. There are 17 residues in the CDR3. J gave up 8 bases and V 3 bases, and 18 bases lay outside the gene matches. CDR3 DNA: TGTGCCAGCAGTGACTCCCTAGGACCGACAGGGTCATGGGGCTACACCTTC. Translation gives CASSDSLGPTGSWGYTF.

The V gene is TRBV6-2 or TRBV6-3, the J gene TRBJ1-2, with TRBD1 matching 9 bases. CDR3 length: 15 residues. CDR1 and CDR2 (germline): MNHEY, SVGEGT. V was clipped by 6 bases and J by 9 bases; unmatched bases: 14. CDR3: CASSFELDRGGCYTF. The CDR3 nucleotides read TGTGCCAGCAGCTTCGAACTGGACAGGGGTGGTTGCTACACCTTC.

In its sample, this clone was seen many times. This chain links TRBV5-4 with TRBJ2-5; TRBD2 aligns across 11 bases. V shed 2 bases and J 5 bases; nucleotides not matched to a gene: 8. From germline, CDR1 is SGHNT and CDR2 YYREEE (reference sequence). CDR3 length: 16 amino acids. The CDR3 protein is CASSFRLAGHGETQYF. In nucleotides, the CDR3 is TGTGCCAGCAGCTTTCGACTAGCGGGGCATGGGGAGACCCAGTACTTC.

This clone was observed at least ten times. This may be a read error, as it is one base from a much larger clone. DNA of the CDR3: TGTGCCAGCAGCTTATCCCTCGAGGGGGTGCGGGAGCTGTTTTTT. This gives the protein CASSLSLEGVRELFF. The rearrangement uses TRBV7-8 and TRBJ2-2, with a tentative D call TRBD1 (6 bases). The CDR3 runs 15 residues. Germline assignment: CDR1 SGHVS and CDR2 FQNEAQ. Trimming left V 2 bases short and J 9 bases short, with 16 bases between.